Below, 28 T cell receptor beta chains from the same sample are listed, as sequenced in a study of graft-versus-host responses after intestinal transplantation. No antigen has been assigned to these receptors. Sequencing used immunoSEQ multiplex PCR; TCRdb keeps in-frame clones, though not all of them. The sample yields approximately 90,000 clones, 90% to 95% seen once. The sample consisted of unstimulated CD8+ T cells sorted from spleen or lymph node cells, taken before intestinal transplant. These receptors originate from a human donor who received an intestinal transplant.

The J gene is TRBJ1-5, the V gene TRBV27, with 8 bases matching TRBD1. Germline CDR1 reads MNHEY; CDR2 reads SMNVEV (reference sequence). The CDR3 runs 13 residues. The V gene end was trimmed by 9 bases and the J gene end by 2 bases; junction bases not matched to a gene: 3. This CDR3 reads CARDRDRNQPQHF. The CDR3 DNA reads as TGTGCCAGGGACAGGGATCGCAATCAGCCCCAGCATTTT.

The chain recombines TRBV15 with TRBJ1-5, with TRBD1 matching 11 bases. The CDR3 is 15 amino acids. Germline loops: CDR1 LNHNV, CDR2 YYDKDF (reference sequence). With V trimmed by 4 bases and J by 6 bases, 5 bases remained unmatched. The CDR3 sequence: CATSKDRGQSQPQHF. CDR3 nucleotides: TGTGCCACCAGCAAGGACAGGGGGCAGAGTCAGCCCCAGCATTTT. Based on the CDR3 plus reference TRBV15 and TRBJ1-5, the full variable domain is DAMVIQNPRYQVTQFGKPVTLSCSQTLNHNVMYWYQQKSSQAPKLLFHYYDKDFNNEADTPDNFQSRRPNTSFCFLDIRSPGLGDTAMYLCATSKDRGQSQPQHFGDGTRLSIL.

The rearrangement uses TRBV5-6 and TRBJ2-7, with TRBD2 identical over 7 bases. Germline CDR1 and CDR2: SGHDT and YYEEEE. Germline trimming cut 2 bases from V and 1 base from J; bases unmatched to any gene: 0. This CDR3 contains 13 residues. CDR3 in DNA: TGTGCCAGCAGCTTCGGGGGGTCCTACGAGCAGTACTTC. Protein product: CASSFGGSYEQYF.

This CDR3 is CASSLTYRGPYTF. CDR3 DNA sequence: TGTGCCAGCAGCTTAACTTATAGGGGGCCCTACACCTTC. The J gene is TRBJ1-2, the V gene TRBV7-3, with TRBD1 matching 7 bases. The CDR3 covers 13 residues. With V trimmed by 0 bases and J by 10 bases, 5 bases remained unmatched. CDR1 and CDR2 from the germline V gene are SGHTA and FQGTGA.

The chain is built from TRBV11-2 and TRBJ2-1; D perhaps matches TRBD1 (6 bases). Germline assignment: CDR1 SGHAT and CDR2 FQNNGV. The V and J ends lost 0 bases and 7 bases respectively, with 10 bases between them. This CDR3 has 14 amino acids. The CDR3 DNA follows: TGTGCCAGCAGCTTAGATGGCAGGGGAAATGAGCAGTTCTTC. Protein: CASSLDGRGNEQFF.

CDR3 bases: TGTGCCAGCAGTCCCACGGGGACTAGCGGGACCTACAATGAGCAGTTCTTC. This codes for CASSPTGTSGTYNEQFF. J is TRBJ2-1 and V is TRBV27, with 13 bases identical to TRBD2. The V gene's germline CDR1 is MNHEY and CDR2 SMNVEV (reference sequence). The CDR3 has 17 amino acids. J was trimmed by 2 bases and V by 5 bases; bases with no gene match: 6.

This chain uses TRBV7-6 with TRBJ1-4; no clear D. Trimming cost V 3 bases and J 7 bases, with 9 bases left between them. Germline V gives CDR1 SGHVS, CDR2 FNYEAQ. This CDR3 region has 13 residues. In DNA, the CDR3 is TGTGCCAGCAGCTTCGGACCTTCTGAAAAACTGTTTTTT. Translating it yields CASSFGPSEKLFF.

In this sample, this clone turned up a few times. The CDR3 sequence: CASSYLGGIEQYF. CDR3 DNA sequence: TGTGCCAGCAGTTACCTCGGGGGCATCGAGCAGTACTTC. This rearrangement joins TRBV6-6 to TRBJ2-7, with D perhaps TRBD1 or TRBD2 (6 bases each). CDR3 length: 13 amino acids. Germline CDR1 reads MNHNY; CDR2 reads SVGAGI (reference sequence). With 2 bases removed from V and 6 bases from J, the gap between germline ends came to 11 bases.

The rearrangement uses TRBV27 and TRBJ2-1, with D unclear. From germline, CDR1 is MNHEY and CDR2 SMNVEV (reference sequence). V lost 7 bases and J lost 11, with 12 bases in between. The CDR3 sequence is 11 residues long. CDR3 coding DNA: TGTGCCAGCATTTGGTTCCGTAAGCAGTTCTTC. It encodes CASIWFRKQFF.

The rearrangement joins TRBV10-3 to TRBJ2-7, with 7 bases matching TRBD2. V shed 2 bases and J 7 bases; nucleotides not matched to a gene: 2. CDR3 size: 12 residues. CDR1 and CDR2 (germline): ENHRY, SYGVKD. CDR3 DNA: TGTGCCATCAGTGAGGGACTAGGAGAGCAGTACTTC. Translated: CAISEGLGEQYF.

This chain connects TRBV29-1 to TRBJ2-1; D might be TRBD2 (5 bases). The CDR3 spans 16 residues. V lost 6 bases and J lost 0, with 18 bases in between. The germline V gene encodes CDR1 SQVTM and CDR2 ANQGSEA. In DNA, the CDR3 is TGCAGCGTACTTGAAGAGGGAGAATACTCCTACAATGAGCAGTTCTTC. This gives the protein CSVLEEGEYSYNEQFF.

The V call is TRBV7-3, the J call TRBJ2-2; D tentatively reads TRBD1 or TRBD2 (6 bases each). This CDR3 has 18 residues. Between the trimmed V and J ends, which lost 5 bases and 5 bases, there was a span of 24 bases. The germline CDR1 and CDR2 sequences are SGHTA and FQGTGA. The CDR3, as DNA: TGTGCCAGCAGCCCGGGGGCGATGAACAGGGAGGAGACCGGGGAGCTGTTTTTT. Its protein product is CASSPGAMNREETGELFF.

This chain joins TRBV9 and TRBJ2-1; 10 bases align to TRBD2. The junction had 4 bases not matched to a gene; V was cut back by 1 base and J by 3 bases. Germline V CDR1 and CDR2: SGDLS, YYNGEE. The CDR3 has 16 amino acids. The CDR3 protein is CASSVSGTSVYNEQFF. The DNA for the CDR3 is TGTGCCAGCAGCGTATCTGGGACTAGCGTCTACAATGAGCAGTTCTTC.

Only one count was recorded for this clone. This chain links TRBV5-6 with TRBJ2-1; possibly TRBD2 for D (6 bases). V lost 3 bases and J 15 bases, leaving 22 bases between the germline ends. The CDR3 totals 14 residues. Germline CDR1 and CDR2: SGHDT and YYEEEE. Written as DNA, the CDR3 is TGTGCCAGCAGCTCGGGGGACTGGACCCCGTTGGGGTTCTTC. Its protein product is CASSSGDWTPLGFF.

In this sample, this clone turned up once. The V and J genes are TRBV6-1 and TRBJ2-4; 8 nucleotides agree with TRBD1. V gave up 11 bases and J gave up 3 bases; unmatched junction bases: 9. The CDR3 contains 14 residues. CDR1 and CDR2 (germline): MNHNS, SASEGT. The CDR3 spells CAVRDRLVKNIQYF. In DNA, the CDR3 is TGTGCCGTCCGGGACAGGCTCGTCAAAAACATTCAGTACTTC.

The chain combines TRBV10-2 with TRBJ2-5; D is possibly TRBD2 (5 bases). With the DNA end fitting TRBJ2-7 better, the J assignment may be wrong. CDR1 is WSHSY, CDR2 SAAADI, per germline. This CDR3 is 13 amino acids long. CDR3 coding DNA: TGCGCCAGCAGTGGAGACTACACGTACGAGCAGTACTTC. Residues: CASSGDYTYEQYF.

Remarks on this clone: One end of the junction fails to match germline, which may point to a read error. V and J are TRBV4-1 and TRBJ1-5; D gene ambiguous. The CDR3 totals 16 residues. From germline, CDR1 is MGHRA and CDR2 YSYEKL. CDR3 coding DNA: TGCGCCAACAGCCTGCATGGGCAGGATAGCAATCAGCCCCAGCATTTT. Translated: CANSLHGQDSNQPQHF.

The V call is TRBV30, the J call TRBJ1-1; perhaps TRBD1 as D (5 bases). Trimming cost V 1 base and J 4 bases, with 10 bases left between them. The length of the CDR3 is 13 residues. Germline V gene sequence: CDR1 GTSNPN, CDR2 SVGIG (reference sequence). The CDR3: CAWSEGWGTEAFF. CDR3 in DNA: TGTGCCTGGAGTGAGGGGTGGGGCACTGAAGCTTTCTTT. The variable domain in full, with the rest retrieved from reference TRBV30 and TRBJ1-1, is SQTIHQWPATLVQPVGSPLSLECTVEGTSNPNLYWYRQAAGRGLQLLFYSVGIGQISSEVPQNLSASRPQDRQFILSSKKLLLSDSGFYLCAWSEGWGTEAFFGQGTRLTVV.

The gene calls are TRBV18 and TRBJ1-2, with 7 nucleotides matching TRBD1. Germline V gives CDR1 KGHSH, CDR2 LQKENI. The CDR3 has 15 residues. V trimming: 5 bases; J trimming: 0 bases; junction bases outside the gene matches: 6. CDR3 protein: CASSERDSSNYGYTF. The CDR3 DNA follows: TGTGCCAGCTCAGAACGGGACAGCTCTAACTATGGCTACACCTTC. Combining the CDR3 with reference TRBV18 and TRBJ1-2 gives the whole variable domain NAGVMQNPRHLVRRRGQEARLRCSPMKGHSHVYWYRQLPEEGLKFMVYLQKENIIDESGMPKERFSAEFPKEGPSILRIQQVVRGDSAAYFCASSERDSSNYGYTFGSGTRLTVV.

The chain links TRBV4-1 to TRBJ2-7, with 9 bases that match TRBD2. Trimming at V came to 2 bases and at J to 3 bases, leaving 8 bases not matched to a gene. Germline V CDR1 and CDR2: MGHRA, YSYEKL. There are 16 residues in the CDR3. The CDR3 DNA reads as TGCGCCAGCAGCCAATACCTAGCGGGAAAAGTCTACGAGCAGTACTTC. This sequence encodes CASSQYLAGKVYEQYF.

This sequence joins TRBV19 and TRBJ2-2; D is uncertain. This CDR3 spans 14 amino acids. The germline V and J ends were trimmed by 3 bases and 1 base, with 6 bases remaining between them. CDR1 and CDR2 from the germline V gene are LNHDA and SQIVND (reference sequence). Written as DNA, the CDR3 is TGTGCCAGTAGTATCCCTGAGAACACCGGGGAGCTGTTTTTT. Translated: CASSIPENTGELFF.

The gene calls are TRBV2 and TRBJ2-2; D unclear. The V end was cut by 5 bases, the J end by 5 bases, with 3 bases between. Germline V gene lookup returns CDR1 SNHLY and CDR2 FYNNEI. This CDR3 region has 11 residues. The CDR3 reads CASSQTGELFF. DNA for the CDR3: TGTGCCAGCAGTCAGACCGGGGAGCTGTTTTTT.

The count of this clone is one. V and J are TRBV28 and TRBJ2-1; unclear D gene. The CDR3 has 15 amino acids. The germline V and J ends were trimmed by 5 bases and 0 bases, with 11 bases remaining between them. Germline V lookup: CDR1 MDHEN, CDR2 SYDVKM. CDR3 coding DNA: TGTGCCAGCAGTCCGTATTTTGGCTCCTACAATGAGCAGTTCTTC. It translates to CASSPYFGSYNEQFF. Looking up the rest from reference TRBV28 and TRBJ2-1 gives the full variable domain: DVKVTQSSRYLVKRTGEKVFLECVQDMDHENMFWYRQDPGLGLRLIYFSYDVKMKEKGDIPEGYSVSREKKERFSLILESASTNQTSMYLCASSPYFGSYNEQFFGPGTRLTVL.

CDR3: CASSLAGTNLAFF. In nucleotides, the CDR3 is TGTGCCAGCAGCTTAGCCGGGACAAATTTGGCTTTCTTT. The chain combines TRBV13 with TRBJ1-1, with D perhaps TRBD1 (6 bases). In germline, CDR1 is PRHDT, CDR2 FYEKMQ (reference sequence). Deletions cut 1 base from V and 11 bases from J, with 14 bases between. This CDR3 has 13 amino acids. Supplemented by reference TRBV13 and TRBJ1-1, the full variable domain reads AAGVIQSPRHLIKEKRETATLKCYPIPRHDTVYWYQQGPGQDPQFLISFYEKMQSDKGSIPDRFSAQQFSDYHSELNMSSLELGDSALYFCASSLAGTNLAFFGQGTRLTVV.

The genes are TRBV6-5 and TRBJ2-5; tentative D call: TRBD1 (5 bases). Germline V gene lookup returns CDR1 MNHEY and CDR2 SVGAGI. This CDR3 spans 15 amino acids. V lost 5 bases and J 4 bases, leaving 17 bases between the germline ends. The CDR3 nucleotides read TGTGCCAGCAGTCCCCTGGGGCCTAGGGGAGAGACCCAGTACTTC. The encoded protein is CASSPLGPRGETQYF.

This clone was detected only once. The chain has TRBV7-6 and TRBJ2-1; 13 bases are shared with TRBD2. This CDR3 comprises 16 residues. V lost 2 bases and J lost 6; bases outside the gene matches: 4. Germline V gene lookup returns CDR1 SGHVS and CDR2 FNYEAQ. This chain's CDR3 is CASSLPTSGGGNEQFF. CDR3 coding DNA: TGTGCCAGCAGCTTACCCACTAGCGGGGGGGGCAATGAGCAGTTCTTC.

J is TRBJ2-5 and V is TRBV29-1, with a possible D match to TRBD2 (5 bases). V shed 4 bases and J shed 3 bases, with 15 bases lying between them. Germline V lookup: CDR1 SQVTM, CDR2 ANQGSEA. The CDR3 runs to 14 residues. CDR3 sequence (DNA): TGCAGCGTTGTCGGTATTCTAGCAGAAGAGACCCAGTACTTC. This codes for CSVVGILAEETQYF.

The chain has TRBV11-2 and TRBJ2-3; D uncertain. CDR3 length equals 13 residues. Germline-derived CDR1 and CDR2 are SGHAT and FQNNGV. V lost 0 bases and J 2 bases, leaving 3 bases between the germline ends. The CDR3 sequence: CASSLDVTDTQYF. For the CDR3, the DNA is TGTGCCAGCAGCTTAGACGTCACAGATACGCAGTATTTT.